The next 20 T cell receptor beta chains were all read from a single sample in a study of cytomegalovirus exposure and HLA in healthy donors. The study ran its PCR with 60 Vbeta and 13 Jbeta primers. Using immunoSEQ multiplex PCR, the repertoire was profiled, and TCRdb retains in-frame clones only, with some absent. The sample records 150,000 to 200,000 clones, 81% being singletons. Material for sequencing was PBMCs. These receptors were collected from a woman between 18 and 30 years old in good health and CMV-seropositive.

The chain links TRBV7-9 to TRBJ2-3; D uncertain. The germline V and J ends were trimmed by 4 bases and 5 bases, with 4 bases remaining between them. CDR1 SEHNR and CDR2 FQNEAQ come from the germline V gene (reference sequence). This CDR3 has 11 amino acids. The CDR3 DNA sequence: TGTGCCAGCAGCTGGCAAGATACGCAGTATTTT. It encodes CASSWQDTQYF. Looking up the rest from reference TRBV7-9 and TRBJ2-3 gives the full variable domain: DTGVSQNPRHKITKRGQNVTFRCDPISEHNRLYWYRQTLGQGPEFLTYFQNEAQLEKSRLLSDRFSAERPKGSFSTLEIQRTEQGDSAMYLCASSWQDTQYFGPGTRLTVL.

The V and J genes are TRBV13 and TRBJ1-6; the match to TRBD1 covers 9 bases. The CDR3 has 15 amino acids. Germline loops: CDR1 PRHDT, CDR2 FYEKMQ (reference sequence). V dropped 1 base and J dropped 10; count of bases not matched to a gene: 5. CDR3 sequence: CASSLAGTGPSPLHF. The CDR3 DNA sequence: TGTGCCAGCAGCTTAGCCGGGACAGGGCCCTCACCCCTCCACTTT.

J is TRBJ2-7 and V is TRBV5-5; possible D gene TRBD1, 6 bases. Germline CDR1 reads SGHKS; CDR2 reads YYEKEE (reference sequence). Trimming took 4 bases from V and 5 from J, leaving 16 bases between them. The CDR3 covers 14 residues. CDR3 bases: TGTGCCAGCAGCAACAGACAGGCTACAAACGAGCAGTACTTC. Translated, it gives CASSNRQATNEQYF.

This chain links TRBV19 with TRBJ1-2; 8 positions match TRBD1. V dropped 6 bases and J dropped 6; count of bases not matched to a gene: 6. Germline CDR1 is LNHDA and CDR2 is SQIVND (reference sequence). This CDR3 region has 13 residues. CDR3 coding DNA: TGTGCCAGTAGCAGGGACAGGACCCATGGCTACACCTTC. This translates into CASSRDRTHGYTF.

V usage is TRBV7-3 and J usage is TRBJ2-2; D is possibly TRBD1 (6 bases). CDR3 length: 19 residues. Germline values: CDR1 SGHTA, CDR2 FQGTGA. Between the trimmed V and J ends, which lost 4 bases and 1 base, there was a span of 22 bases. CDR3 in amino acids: CASSSRPGHRVGNTGELFF. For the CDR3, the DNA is TGTGCCAGCAGCTCCAGACCTGGGCACAGGGTCGGGAACACCGGGGAGCTGTTTTTT.

CDR3 in amino acids: CASSQDLSAPGYNSPLHF. The CDR3 bases are TGCGCCAGCAGCCAAGATCTATCGGCGCCGGGTTATAATTCACCCCTCCACTTT. The chain combines TRBV4-3 with TRBJ1-6; D remains unclear. Germline values: CDR1 LGHNA, CDR2 YSLEER. Trimming removed 0 bases at V and 4 bases at J, with 16 bases between. The CDR3 spans 18 residues.

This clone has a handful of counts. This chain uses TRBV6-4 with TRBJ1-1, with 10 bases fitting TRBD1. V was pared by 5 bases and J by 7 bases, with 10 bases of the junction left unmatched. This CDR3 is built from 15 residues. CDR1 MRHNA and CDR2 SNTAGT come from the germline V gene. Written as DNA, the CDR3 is TGTGCCAGCAGTCGGGATAGGACAGGGGGTAATGAAGCTTTCTTT. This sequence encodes CASSRDRTGGNEAFF.

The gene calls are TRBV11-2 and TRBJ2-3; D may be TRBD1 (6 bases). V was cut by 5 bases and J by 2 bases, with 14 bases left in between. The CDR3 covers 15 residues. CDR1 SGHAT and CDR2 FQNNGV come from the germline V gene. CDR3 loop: CASSDRDNYTDTQYF. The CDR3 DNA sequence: TGTGCCAGCAGCGACCGGGACAACTACACAGATACGCAGTATTTT.

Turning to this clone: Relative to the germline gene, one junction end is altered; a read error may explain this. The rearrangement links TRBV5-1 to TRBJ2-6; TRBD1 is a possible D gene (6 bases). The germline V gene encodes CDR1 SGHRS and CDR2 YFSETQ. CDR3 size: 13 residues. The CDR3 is CASRTVGANGLTF. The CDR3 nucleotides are TGCGCCAGCAGGACGGTGGGGGCCAACGGCCTGACTTTC.

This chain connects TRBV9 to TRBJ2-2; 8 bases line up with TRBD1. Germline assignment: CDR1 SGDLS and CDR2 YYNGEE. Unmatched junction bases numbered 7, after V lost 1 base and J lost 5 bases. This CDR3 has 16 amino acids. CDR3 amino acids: CASSVLAGGRTGELFF. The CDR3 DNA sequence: TGTGCCAGCAGCGTATTGGCAGGGGGCAGGACCGGGGAGCTGTTTTTT. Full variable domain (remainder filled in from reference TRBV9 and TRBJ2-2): DSGVTQTPKHLITATGQRVTLRCSPRSGDLSVYWYQQSLDQGLQFLIQYYNGEERAKGNILERFSAQQFPDLHSELNLSSLELGDSALYFCASSVLAGGRTGELFFGEGSRLTVL.

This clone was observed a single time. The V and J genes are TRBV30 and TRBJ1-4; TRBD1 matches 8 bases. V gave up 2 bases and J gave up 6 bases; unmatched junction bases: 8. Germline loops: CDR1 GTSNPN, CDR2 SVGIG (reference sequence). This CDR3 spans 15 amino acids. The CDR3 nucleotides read TGTGCCTGGAGTCCCGGACAGGGAAGGGATGAAAAACTGTTTTTT. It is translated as CAWSPGQGRDEKLFF.

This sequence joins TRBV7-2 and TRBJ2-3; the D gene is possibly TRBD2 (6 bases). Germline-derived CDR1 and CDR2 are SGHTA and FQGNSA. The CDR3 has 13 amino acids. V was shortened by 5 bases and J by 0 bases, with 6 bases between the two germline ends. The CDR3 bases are TGTGCCAGCAGCGGACTAAGCACAGATACGCAGTATTTT. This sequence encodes CASSGLSTDTQYF.

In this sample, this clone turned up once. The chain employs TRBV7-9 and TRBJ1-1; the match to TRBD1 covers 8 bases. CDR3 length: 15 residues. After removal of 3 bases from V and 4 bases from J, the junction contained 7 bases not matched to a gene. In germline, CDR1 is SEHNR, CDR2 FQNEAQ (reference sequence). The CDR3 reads CASSLTGVGVTEAFF. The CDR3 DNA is TGTGCCAGCAGCTTGACAGGGGTCGGGGTCACTGAAGCTTTCTTT.

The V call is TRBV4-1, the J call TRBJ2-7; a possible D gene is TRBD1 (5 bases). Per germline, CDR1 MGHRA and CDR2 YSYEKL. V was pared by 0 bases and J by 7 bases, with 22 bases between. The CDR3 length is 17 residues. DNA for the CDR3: TGCGCCAGCAGCCAAGATGGACAACCAAACCCCCTAGGTGAGCAGTACTTC. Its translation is CASSQDGQPNPLGEQYF.

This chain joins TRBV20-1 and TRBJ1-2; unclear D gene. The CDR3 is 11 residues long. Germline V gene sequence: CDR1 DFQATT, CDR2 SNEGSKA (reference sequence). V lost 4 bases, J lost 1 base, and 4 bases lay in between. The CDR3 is CSAIINYGYTF. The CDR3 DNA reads TGCAGTGCTATCATTAACTATGGCTACACCTTC.

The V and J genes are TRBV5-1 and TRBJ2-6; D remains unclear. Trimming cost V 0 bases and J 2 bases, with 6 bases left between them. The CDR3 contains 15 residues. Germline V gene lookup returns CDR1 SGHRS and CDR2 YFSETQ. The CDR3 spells CASSLGVTGANVLTF. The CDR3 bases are TGCGCCAGCAGCTTGGGAGTGACTGGGGCCAACGTCCTGACTTTC.

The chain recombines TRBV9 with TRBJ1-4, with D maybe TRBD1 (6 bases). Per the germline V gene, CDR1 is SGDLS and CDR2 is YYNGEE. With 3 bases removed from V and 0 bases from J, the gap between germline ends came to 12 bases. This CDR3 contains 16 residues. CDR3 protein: CASSAGQPATNEKLFF. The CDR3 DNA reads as TGTGCCAGCAGCGCAGGACAGCCTGCAACTAATGAAAAACTGTTTTTT.

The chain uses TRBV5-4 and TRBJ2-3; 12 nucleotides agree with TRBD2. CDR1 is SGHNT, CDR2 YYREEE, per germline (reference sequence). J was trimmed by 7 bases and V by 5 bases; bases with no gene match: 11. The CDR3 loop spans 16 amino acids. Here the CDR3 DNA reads TGTGCCAGCAGTCCATCTAGCGGGGGGGGTCACCATACGCAGTATTTT. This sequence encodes CASSPSSGGGHHTQYF.

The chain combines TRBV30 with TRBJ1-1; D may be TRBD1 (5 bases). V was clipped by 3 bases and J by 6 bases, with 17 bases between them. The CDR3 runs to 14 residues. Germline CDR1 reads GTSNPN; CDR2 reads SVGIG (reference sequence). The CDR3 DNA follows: TGTGCCTGGAGGATAGGAAGTCAGGGCGCTGAAGCTTTCTTT. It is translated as CAWRIGSQGAEAFF.

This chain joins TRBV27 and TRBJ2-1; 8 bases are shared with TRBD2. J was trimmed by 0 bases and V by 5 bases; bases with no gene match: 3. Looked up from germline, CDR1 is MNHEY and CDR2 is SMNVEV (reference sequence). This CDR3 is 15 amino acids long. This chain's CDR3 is CASSGGLASYNEQFF. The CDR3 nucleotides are TGTGCCAGCAGTGGCGGACTAGCCTCCTACAATGAGCAGTTCTTC.